This TCR beta chain was identified during a study of shared clonotypes between healthy human individuals. As for the study in general: Samples came from a couple of female and three male donors aged 18 to 49. Study findings and constraints: Large depth notwithstanding, sorted-subset sequencing proved incomplete by rarefaction.

As for this clone: No antigen is known for it.

The assay was carried out at the deep level. Repertoires were generated with immunoSEQ multiplex PCR, while TCRdb's copy carries only in-frame clones and drops some. The profile shows over 2 million clones, 85% to 95% of them singletons. From germline, CDR1 is LNHDA and CDR2 SQIVND (reference sequence). The germline V and J ends were trimmed by 5 bases and 0 bases, with 8 bases remaining between them. This CDR3 contains 13 residues. The source of this sequence is a man aged 18 to 29 in good health. Some clones in this sample may be carry-over from other donors' samples. The chain combines TRBV19 with TRBJ2-7; no clear D gene. The specimen was naive CD4+ T cells from PBMCs. Regarding subset: CD45RA+ positively selected. CDR3 sequence (DNA): TGTGCCAGTAGTGCATCAAGCTCCTACGAGCAGTACTTC. It translates to CASSASSSYEQYF.